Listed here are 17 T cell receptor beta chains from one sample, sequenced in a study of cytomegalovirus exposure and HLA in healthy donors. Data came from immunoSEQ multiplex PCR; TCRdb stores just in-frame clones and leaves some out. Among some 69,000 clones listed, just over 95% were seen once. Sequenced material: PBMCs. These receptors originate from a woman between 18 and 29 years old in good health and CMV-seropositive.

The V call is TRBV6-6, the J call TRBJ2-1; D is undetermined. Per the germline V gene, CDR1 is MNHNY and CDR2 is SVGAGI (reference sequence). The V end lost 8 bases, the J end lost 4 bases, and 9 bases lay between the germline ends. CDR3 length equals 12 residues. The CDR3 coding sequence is TGTGCCAGCGCGTTTCCTTACAATGAGCAGTTCTTC. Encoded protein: CASAFPYNEQFF.

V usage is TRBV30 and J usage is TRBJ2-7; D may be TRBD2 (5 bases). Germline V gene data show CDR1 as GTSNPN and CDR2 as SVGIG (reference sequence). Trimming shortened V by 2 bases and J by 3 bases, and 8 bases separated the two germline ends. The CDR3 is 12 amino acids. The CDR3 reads CAWSTGYYEQYF. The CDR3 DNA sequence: TGTGCCTGGAGTACGGGATACTACGAGCAGTACTTC.

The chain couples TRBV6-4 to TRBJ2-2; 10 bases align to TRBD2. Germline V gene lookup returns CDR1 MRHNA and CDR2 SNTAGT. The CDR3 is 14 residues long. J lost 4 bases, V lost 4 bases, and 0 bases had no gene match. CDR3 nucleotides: TGTGCCAGCAGTGTAGCGGGAGGCACCGGGGAGCTGTTTTTT. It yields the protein CASSVAGGTGELFF.

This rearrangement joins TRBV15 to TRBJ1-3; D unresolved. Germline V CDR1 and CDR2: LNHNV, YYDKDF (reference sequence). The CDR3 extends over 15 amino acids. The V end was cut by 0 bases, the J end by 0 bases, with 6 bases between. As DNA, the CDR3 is TGTGCCACCAGCAGAGATAGCGTCTCTGGAAACACCATATATTTT. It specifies CATSRDSVSGNTIYF.

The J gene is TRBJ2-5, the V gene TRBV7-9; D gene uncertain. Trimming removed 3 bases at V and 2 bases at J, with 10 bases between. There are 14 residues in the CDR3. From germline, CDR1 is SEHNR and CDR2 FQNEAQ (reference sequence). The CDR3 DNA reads TGTGCCAGCAGCTTCAACATCTTACAAGAGACCCAGTACTTC. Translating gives CASSFNILQETQYF.

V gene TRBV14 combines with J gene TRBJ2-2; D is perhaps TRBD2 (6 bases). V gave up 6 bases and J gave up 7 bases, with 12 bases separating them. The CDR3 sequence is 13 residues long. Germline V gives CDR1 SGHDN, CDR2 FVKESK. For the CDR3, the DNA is TGTGCCAGCAGGACGGGAGCGGTCGGGGAGCTGTTTTTT. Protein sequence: CASRTGAVGELFF.

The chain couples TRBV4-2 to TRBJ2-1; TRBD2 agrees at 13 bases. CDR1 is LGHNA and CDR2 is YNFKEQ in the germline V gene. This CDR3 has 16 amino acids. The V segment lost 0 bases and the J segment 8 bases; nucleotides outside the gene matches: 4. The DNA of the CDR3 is TGTGCCAGCAGCCAAGATTGGACTAGCGGGAGAGATGAGCAGTTCTTC. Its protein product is CASSQDWTSGRDEQFF.

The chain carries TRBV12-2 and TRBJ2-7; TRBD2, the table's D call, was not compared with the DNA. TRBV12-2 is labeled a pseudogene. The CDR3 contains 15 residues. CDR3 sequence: CASRFKRGPSYEQYF. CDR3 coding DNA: TGTGCAAGTCGCTTTAAGCGGGGACCGTCCTACGAGCAGTACTTC.

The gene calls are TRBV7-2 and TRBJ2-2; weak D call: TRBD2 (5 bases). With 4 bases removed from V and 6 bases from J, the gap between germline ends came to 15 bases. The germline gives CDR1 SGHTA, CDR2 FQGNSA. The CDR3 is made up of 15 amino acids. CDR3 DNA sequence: TGTGCCAGCAGCTCCGGACTTGATTTTCCCGGGGAGCTGTTTTTT. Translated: CASSSGLDFPGELFF.

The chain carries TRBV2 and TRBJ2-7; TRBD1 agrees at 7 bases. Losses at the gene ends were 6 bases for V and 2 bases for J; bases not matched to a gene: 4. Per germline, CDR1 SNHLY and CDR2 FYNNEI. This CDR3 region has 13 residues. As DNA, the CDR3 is TGTGCCAGCAGGAGACAGGGCACCTACGAGCAGTACTTC. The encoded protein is CASRRQGTYEQYF.

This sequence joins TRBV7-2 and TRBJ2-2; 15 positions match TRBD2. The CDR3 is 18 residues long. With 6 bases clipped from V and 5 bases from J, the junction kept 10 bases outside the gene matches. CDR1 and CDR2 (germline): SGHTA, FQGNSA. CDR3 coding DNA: TGTGCCAGCAGGAAAACCGGGACTAGCGGGAGGAAGACCGGGGAGCTGTTTTTT. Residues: CASRKTGTSGRKTGELFF.

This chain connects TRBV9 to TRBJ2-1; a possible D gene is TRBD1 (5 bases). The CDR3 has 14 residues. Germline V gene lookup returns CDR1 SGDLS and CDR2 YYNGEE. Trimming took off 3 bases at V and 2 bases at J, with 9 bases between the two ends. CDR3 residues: CASSAGPAYNEQFF. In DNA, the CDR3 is TGTGCCAGCAGCGCAGGGCCAGCCTACAATGAGCAGTTCTTC.

CDR3 nucleotides: TGTGCCAGCCGACGAGGACAGGGGGCGGGCTACACCTTC. Its translation: CASRRGQGAGYTF. The chain carries TRBV2 and TRBJ1-2, with 11 bases aligning to TRBD1. The V segment lost 8 bases and the J segment 8 bases; nucleotides outside the gene matches: 7. The CDR3 runs 13 residues. The germline V gene encodes CDR1 SNHLY and CDR2 FYNNEI. The full variable domain, rest sourced from reference TRBV2 and TRBJ1-2, is EPEVTQTPSHQVTQMGQEVILRCVPISNHLYFYWYRQILGQKVEFLVSFYNNEISEKSEIFDDQFSVERPDGSNFTLKIRSTKLEDSAMYFCASRRGQGAGYTFGSGTRLTVV.

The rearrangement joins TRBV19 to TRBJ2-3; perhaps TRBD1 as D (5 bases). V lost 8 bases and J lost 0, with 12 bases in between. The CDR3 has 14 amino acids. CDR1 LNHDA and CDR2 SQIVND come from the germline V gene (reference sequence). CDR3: CASSGLSSTDTQYF. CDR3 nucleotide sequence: TGTGCCAGTTCAGGGTTGTCGAGCACAGATACGCAGTATTTT.

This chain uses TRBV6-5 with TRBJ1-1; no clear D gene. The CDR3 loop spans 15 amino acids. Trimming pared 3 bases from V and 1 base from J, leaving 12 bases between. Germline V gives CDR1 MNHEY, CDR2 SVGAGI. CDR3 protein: CASSYSEQQNTEAFF. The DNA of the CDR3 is TGTGCCAGCAGTTATTCGGAGCAACAGAACACTGAAGCTTTCTTT.

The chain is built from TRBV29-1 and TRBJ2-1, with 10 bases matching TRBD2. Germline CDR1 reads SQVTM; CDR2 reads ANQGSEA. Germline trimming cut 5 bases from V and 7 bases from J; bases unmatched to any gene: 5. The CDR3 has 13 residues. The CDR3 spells CSVRGLALNEQFF. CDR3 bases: TGCAGCGTTAGGGGACTAGCGCTAAATGAGCAGTTCTTC.

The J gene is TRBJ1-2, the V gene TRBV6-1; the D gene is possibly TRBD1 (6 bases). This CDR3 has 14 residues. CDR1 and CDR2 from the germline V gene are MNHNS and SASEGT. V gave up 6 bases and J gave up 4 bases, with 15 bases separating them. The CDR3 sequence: CASSWTDSIYGYTF. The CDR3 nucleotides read TGTGCCAGCAGCTGGACAGATTCTATCTATGGCTACACCTTC.